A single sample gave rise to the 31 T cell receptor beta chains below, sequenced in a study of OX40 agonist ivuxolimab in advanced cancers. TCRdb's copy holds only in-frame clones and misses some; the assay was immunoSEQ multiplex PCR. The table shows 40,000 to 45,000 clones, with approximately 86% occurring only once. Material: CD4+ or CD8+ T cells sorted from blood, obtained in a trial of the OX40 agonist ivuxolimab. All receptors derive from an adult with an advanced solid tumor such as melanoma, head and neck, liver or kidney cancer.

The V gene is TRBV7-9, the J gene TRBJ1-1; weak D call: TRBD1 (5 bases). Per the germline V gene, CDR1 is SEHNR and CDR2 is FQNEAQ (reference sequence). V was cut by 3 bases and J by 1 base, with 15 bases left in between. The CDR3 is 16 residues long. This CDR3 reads CASSFFGGESNTEAFF. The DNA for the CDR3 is TGTGCCAGCAGCTTTTTTGGGGGAGAATCGAACACTGAAGCTTTCTTT.

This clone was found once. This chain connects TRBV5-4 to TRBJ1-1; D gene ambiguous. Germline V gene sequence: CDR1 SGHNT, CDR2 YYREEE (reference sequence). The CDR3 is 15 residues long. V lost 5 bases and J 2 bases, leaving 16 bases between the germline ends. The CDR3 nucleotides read TGTGCCAGCAGGAACGGTGGAGCTTTTAACACTGAAGCTTTCTTT. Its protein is CASRNGGAFNTEAFF.

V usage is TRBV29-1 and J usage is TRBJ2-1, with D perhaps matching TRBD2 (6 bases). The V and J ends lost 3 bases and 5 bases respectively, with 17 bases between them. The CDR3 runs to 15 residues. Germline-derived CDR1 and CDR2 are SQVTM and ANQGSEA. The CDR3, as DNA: TGCAGCGTTGAGGGTTGGGGGACTCAAAACAATGAGCAGTTCTTC. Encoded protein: CSVEGWGTQNNEQFF.

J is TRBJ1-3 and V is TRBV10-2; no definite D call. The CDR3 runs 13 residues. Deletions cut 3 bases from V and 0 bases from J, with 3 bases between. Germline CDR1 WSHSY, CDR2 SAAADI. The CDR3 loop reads CASSDSSGNTIYF. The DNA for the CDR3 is TGCGCCAGCAGTGACAGCTCTGGAAACACCATATATTTT.

The CDR3 spells CASSRPYNEQFF. CDR3 DNA sequence: TGTGCCAGCAGTCGCCCTTACAATGAGCAGTTCTTC. This chain links TRBV6-5 with TRBJ2-1; unclear D gene. Between the trimmed V and J ends, which lost 5 bases and 4 bases, there was a span of 6 bases. CDR1 is MNHEY and CDR2 is SVGAGI in the germline V gene. CDR3 length equals 12 residues.

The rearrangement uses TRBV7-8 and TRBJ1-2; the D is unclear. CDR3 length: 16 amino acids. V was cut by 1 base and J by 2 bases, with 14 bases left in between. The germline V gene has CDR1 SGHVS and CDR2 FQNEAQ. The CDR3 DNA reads TGTGCCAGCAGCTTAGATCGGCAGCCATACAACTATGGCTACACCTTC. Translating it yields CASSLDRQPYNYGYTF.

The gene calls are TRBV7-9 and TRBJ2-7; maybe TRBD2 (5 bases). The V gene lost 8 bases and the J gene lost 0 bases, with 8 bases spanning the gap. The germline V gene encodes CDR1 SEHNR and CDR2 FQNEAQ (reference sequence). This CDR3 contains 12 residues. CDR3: CASRGSSYEQYF. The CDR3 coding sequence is TGTGCCAGCCGAGGGAGCTCCTACGAGCAGTACTTC. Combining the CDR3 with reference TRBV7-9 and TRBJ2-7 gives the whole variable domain DTGVSQNPRHKITKRGQNVTFRCDPISEHNRLYWYRQTLGQGPEFLTYFQNEAQLEKSRLLSDRFSAERPKGSFSTLEIQRTEQGDSAMYLCASRGSSYEQYFGPGTRLTVT.

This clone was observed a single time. The CDR3 here is CASSDPPQIRAEKLFF. DNA of the CDR3: TGTGCCAGCAGTGATCCCCCTCAGATTCGGGCAGAAAAACTGTTTTTT. V and J are TRBV6-1 and TRBJ1-4, with D unclear. The germline V and J ends were trimmed by 3 bases and 8 bases, with 19 bases remaining between them. CDR3 length: 16 residues. The germline V gene has CDR1 MNHNS and CDR2 SASEGT.

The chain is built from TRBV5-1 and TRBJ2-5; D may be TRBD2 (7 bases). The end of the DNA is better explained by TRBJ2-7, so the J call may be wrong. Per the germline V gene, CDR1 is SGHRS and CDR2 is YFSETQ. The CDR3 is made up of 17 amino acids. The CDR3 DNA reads TGCGCCAGCAGCCGGGCTTTAACAGTCGGGGGGCACTACGAGCAGTACTTC. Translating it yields CASSRALTVGGHYEQYF.

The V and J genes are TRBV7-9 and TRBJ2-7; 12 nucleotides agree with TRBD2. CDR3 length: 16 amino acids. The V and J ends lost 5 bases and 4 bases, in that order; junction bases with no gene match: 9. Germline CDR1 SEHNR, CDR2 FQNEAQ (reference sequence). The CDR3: CASSTQRTSGAYEQYF. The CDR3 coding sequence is TGTGCCAGCAGCACACAACGGACTAGCGGGGCTTACGAGCAGTACTTC.

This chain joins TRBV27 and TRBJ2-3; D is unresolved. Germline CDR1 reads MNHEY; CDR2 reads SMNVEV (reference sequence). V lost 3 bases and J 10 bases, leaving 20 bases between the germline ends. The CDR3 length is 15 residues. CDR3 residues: CASSFRLESKGAQYF. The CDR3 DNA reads TGTGCCAGCAGTTTTAGGCTAGAGTCAAAAGGTGCGCAGTATTTT.

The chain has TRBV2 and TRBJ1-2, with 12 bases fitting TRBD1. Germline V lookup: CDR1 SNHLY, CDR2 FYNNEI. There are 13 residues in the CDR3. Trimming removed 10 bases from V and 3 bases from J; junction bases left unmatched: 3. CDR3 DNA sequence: TGTGCCAAGGGACAGGGGGCTGACTATGGCTACACCTTC. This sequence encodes CAKGQGADYGYTF.

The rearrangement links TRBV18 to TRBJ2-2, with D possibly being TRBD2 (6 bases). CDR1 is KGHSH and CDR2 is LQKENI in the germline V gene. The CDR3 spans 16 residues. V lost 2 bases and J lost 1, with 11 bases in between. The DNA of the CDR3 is TGTGCCAGCTCACCATCGGGGGTCGGGAACACCGGGGAGCTGTTTTTT. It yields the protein CASSPSGVGNTGELFF.

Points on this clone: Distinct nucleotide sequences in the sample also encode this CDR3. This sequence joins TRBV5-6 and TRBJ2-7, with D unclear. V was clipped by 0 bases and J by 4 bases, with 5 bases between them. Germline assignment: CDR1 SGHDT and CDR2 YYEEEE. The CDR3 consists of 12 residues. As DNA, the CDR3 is TGTGCCAGCAGCTTGGGACTTTACGAGCAGTACTTC. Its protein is CASSLGLYEQYF.

The CDR3 is CASRVGHPNTEAFF. The CDR3 region has the DNA TGTGCCAGCAGGGTGGGACACCCGAACACTGAAGCTTTCTTT. The chain uses TRBV13 and TRBJ1-1; D is perhaps TRBD1 (6 bases). V was clipped by 6 bases and J by 1 base, with 12 bases between them. The CDR3 contains 14 residues. CDR1 is PRHDT and CDR2 is FYEKMQ in the germline V gene (reference sequence).

In DNA form, the CDR3 reads TGCGCCAGCAGCCAAGATAGCGGGGGGGCTTACAATGAGCAGTTCTTC. It is translated as CASSQDSGGAYNEQFF. The chain employs TRBV4-1 and TRBJ2-1; 11 bases fit TRBD2. V lost 0 bases, J lost 4 bases, and 2 bases stayed unmatched. Per the germline V gene, CDR1 is MGHRA and CDR2 is YSYEKL. The CDR3 is made up of 16 amino acids.

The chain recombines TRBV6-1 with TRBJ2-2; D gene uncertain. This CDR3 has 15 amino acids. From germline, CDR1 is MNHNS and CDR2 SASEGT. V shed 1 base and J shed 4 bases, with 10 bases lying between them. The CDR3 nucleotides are TGTGCCAGCAGTGAAGAGGTGGCGTCCACCGGGGAGCTGTTTTTT. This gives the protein CASSEEVASTGELFF.

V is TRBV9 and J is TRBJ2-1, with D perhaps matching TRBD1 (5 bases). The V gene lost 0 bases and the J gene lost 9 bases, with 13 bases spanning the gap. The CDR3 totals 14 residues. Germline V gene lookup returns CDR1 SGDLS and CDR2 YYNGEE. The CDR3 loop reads CASSVGQYGIEQFF. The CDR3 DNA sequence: TGTGCCAGCAGCGTAGGACAGTACGGTATTGAGCAGTTCTTC.

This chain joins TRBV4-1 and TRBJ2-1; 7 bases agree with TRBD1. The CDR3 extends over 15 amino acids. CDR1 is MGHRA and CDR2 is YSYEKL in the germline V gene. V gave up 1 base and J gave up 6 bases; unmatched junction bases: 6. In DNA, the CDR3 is TGCGCCAGCAGCCAAGGGCCGGGACAGCGCAATGAGCAGTTCTTC. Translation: CASSQGPGQRNEQFF.

CDR3: CASSLVGRGMDYGYTF. CDR3 sequence (DNA): TGTGCCAGCAGTTTAGTGGGGCGGGGGATGGACTATGGCTACACCTTC. This chain uses TRBV27 with TRBJ1-2; D is possibly TRBD1 (5 bases). Germline-derived CDR1 and CDR2 are MNHEY and SMNVEV (reference sequence). The CDR3 is 16 amino acids. V lost 2 bases and J lost 3, with 16 bases in between.

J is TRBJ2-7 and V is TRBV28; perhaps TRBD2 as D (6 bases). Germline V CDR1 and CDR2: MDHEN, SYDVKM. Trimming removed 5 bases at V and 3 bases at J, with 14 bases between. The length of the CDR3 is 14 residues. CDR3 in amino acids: CASSPLALRYEQYF. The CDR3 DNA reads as TGTGCCAGCAGTCCTCTAGCGCTGCGCTACGAGCAGTACTTC.

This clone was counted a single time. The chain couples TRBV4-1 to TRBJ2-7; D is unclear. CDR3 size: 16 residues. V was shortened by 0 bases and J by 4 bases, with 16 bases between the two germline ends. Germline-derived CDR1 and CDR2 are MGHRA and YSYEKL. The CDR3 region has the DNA TGCGCCAGCAGCCAAGAACCACCGGTCACTGCATACGAGCAGTACTTC. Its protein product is CASSQEPPVTAYEQYF.

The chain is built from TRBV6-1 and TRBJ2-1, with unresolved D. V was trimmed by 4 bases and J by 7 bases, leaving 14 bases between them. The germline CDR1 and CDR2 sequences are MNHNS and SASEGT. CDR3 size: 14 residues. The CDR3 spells CASSVVWSDNEQFF. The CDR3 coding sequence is TGTGCCAGCAGTGTAGTTTGGAGTGATAATGAGCAGTTCTTC.

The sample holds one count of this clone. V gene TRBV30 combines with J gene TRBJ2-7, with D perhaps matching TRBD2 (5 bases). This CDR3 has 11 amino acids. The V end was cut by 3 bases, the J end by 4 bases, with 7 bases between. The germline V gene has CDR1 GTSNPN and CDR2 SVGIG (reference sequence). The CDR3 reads CAWSRTYEQYF. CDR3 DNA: TGTGCCTGGAGCAGGACTTACGAGCAGTACTTC.

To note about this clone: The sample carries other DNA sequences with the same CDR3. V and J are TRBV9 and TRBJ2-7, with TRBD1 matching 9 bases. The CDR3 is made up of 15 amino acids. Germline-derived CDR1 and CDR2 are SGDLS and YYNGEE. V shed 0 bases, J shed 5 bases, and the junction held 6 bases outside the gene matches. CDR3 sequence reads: CASSVGGQGNHEQYF. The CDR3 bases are TGTGCCAGCAGCGTAGGGGGACAGGGTAACCACGAGCAGTACTTC.

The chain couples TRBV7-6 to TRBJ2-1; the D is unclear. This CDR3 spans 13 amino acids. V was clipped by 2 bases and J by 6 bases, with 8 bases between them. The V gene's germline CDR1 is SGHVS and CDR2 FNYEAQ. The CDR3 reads CASSLNPPNEQFF. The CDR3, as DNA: TGTGCCAGCAGCTTAAACCCGCCCAATGAGCAGTTCTTC.

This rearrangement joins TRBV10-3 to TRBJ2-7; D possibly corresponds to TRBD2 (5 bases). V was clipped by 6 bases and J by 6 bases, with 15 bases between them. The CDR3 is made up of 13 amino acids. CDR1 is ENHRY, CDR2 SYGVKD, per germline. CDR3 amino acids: CAIRPAGDGEQYF. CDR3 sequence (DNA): TGTGCCATCAGACCGGCCGGGGATGGCGAGCAGTACTTC.

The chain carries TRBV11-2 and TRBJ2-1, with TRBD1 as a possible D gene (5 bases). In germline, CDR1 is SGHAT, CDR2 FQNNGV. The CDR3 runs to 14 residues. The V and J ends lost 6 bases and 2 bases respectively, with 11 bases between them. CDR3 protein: CASRSGHPYNEQFF. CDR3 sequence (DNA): TGTGCCAGCAGGTCAGGGCATCCCTACAATGAGCAGTTCTTC.

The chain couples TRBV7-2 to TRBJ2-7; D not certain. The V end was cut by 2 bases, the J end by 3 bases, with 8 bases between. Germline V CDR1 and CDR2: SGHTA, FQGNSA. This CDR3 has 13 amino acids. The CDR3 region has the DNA TGTGCCAGCAGCTTACCAGTAGGCTACGAGCAGTACTTC. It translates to CASSLPVGYEQYF.

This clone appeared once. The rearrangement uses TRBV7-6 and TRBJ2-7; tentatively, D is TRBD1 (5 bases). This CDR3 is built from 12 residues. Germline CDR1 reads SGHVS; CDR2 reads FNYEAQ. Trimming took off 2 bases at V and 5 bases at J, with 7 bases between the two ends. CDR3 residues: CASSLSGNEQYF. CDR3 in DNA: TGTGCCAGCAGCTTATCAGGGAACGAGCAGTACTTC.

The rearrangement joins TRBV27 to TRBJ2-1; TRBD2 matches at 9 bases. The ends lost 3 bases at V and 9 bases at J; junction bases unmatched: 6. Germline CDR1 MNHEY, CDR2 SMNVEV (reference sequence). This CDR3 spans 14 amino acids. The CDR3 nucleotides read TGTGCCAGCAGTTTTAAAGCGGGAGGTGGTGAGCAGTTCTTC. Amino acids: CASSFKAGGGEQFF.